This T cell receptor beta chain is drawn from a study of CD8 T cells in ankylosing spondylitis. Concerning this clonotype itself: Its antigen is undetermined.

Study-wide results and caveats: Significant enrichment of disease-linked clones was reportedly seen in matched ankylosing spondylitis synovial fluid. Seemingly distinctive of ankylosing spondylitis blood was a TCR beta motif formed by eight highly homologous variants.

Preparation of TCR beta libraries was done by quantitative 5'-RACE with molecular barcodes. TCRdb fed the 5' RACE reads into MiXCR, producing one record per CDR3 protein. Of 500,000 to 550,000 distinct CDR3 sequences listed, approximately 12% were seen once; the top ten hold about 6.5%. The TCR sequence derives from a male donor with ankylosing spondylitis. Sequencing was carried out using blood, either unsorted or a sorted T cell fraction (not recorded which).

The CDR3 here is CASSPNDKTGHNTGELFF. Written as DNA, the CDR3 is TGTGCCAGCTCACCAAACGACAAGACAGGGCACAACACCGGGGAGCTGTTTTTT. This sequence joins TRBV18 and TRBJ2-2; 7 bases align to TRBD1. Germline values: CDR1 KGHSH, CDR2 LQKENI. This CDR3 spans 18 amino acids. V was clipped by 2 bases and J by 2 bases; unmatched bases: 11.